This T cell receptor (beta chain) was sequenced during a study of cytomegalovirus exposure and HLA in healthy donors. Points from the study as a whole: Some TCR beta chains (around 160 of them) were listed as cytomegalovirus-associated.

About this clone: The target antigen is unknown.

In the PCR, 60 Vbeta and 13 Jbeta primers were used. Sequencing was performed with immunoSEQ multiplex PCR; in TCRdb, only in-frame clones are kept and a portion is missing. The sample has roughly 220,000 clones, about 70% seen once; the top ten hold less than 2%. The CDR3 runs 16 residues. Germline V gene lookup returns CDR1 SGHVS and CDR2 FQNEAQ. V lost 0 bases, J lost 5 bases, and 7 bases stayed unmatched. The chain uses TRBV7-8 and TRBJ2-5; TRBD2 matches 9 bases. The sequencing sample was made of PBMCs. This TCR came from a woman in her twenties or thirties in good health and CMV-seronegative. The CDR3 spells CASSLAQRGVRETQYF. CDR3 nucleotides: TGTGCCAGCAGCTTAGCCCAGCGGGGGGTAAGGGAGACCCAGTACTTC.